The subject of this entry is one T cell receptor (beta chain). The source of the sample is a study of control samples from healthy donors and cancer patients. Using immunoSEQ multiplex PCR, the repertoire was profiled, and TCRdb retains in-frame clones only, with some absent. The sample carries around 90,000 clones, 85% recorded once. V dropped 3 bases and J dropped 0 bases, with 12 bases sitting between them. CDR3 length equals 16 residues. CDR1 and CDR2 (germline): DFQATT, SNEGSKA (reference sequence). The material sequenced was blood. The TCR originated in a man aged 25 to 40 in good health. The chain couples TRBV20-1 to TRBJ2-6; no definite D call. The CDR3 nucleotides read TGCAGTGCTAGTCCCGTTACCCTCTCTGGGGCCAACGTCCTGACTTTC. Encoded protein: CSASPVTLSGANVLTF.